Below, 2 T cell receptor beta chains from the same sample are listed, as sequenced in a study of blood T cells in healthy people across ages. A second 7 to 11 cycle PCR used barcoded and J-beta primers. TCRdb re-analysed the 5' RACE reads in MiXCR, keeping a single row per CDR3 protein. The sample consists of 750,000 to 950,000 distinct CDR3 sequences, just under 30% of them appearing once. This same sample was also taken into another study, of T cells of mothers and their children.

Material: blood. The source is a woman in her 40s in good health.

Many counts were recorded for this clonotype. This chain joins TRBV4-1 and TRBJ2-1, with D possibly matching TRBD2 (7 bases). The CDR3 runs to 15 residues. V was trimmed by 4 bases and J by 2 bases, leaving 12 bases between them. The germline CDR1 and CDR2 sequences are MGHRA and YSYEKL. CDR3 amino acids: CASSLPGGPYNEQFF. The CDR3, as DNA: TGCGCCAGCAGCCTTCCCGGGGGGCCCTACAATGAGCAGTTCTTC.

As to this clonotype: Since a much larger clone is just one base distant, this may be a read error. The chain carries TRBV28 and TRBJ1-2; D is possibly TRBD1 (6 bases). This CDR3 is built from 13 residues. CDR1 and CDR2 from the germline V gene are MDHEN and SYDVKM. CDR3 in amino acids: CASSLFRGYGHTF. In nucleotides, the CDR3 is TGTGCCAGCAGTTTATTCAGGGGCTATGGCCACACCTTC.